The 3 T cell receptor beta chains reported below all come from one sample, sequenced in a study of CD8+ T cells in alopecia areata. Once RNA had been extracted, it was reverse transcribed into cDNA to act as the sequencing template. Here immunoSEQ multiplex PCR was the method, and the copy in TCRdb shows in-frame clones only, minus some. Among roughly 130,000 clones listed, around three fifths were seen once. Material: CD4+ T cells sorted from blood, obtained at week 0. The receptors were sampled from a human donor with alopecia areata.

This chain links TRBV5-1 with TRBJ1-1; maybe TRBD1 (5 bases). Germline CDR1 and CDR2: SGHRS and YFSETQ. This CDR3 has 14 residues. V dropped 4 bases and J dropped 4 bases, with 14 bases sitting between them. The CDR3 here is CASSPGTLSTEAFF. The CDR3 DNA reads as TGCGCCAGCAGCCCGGGGACTCTGAGCACTGAAGCTTTCTTT.

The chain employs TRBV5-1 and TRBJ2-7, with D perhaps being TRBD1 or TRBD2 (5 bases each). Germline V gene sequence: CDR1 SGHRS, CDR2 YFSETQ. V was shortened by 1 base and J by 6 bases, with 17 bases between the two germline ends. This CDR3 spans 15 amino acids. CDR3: CASSLIGGPRSEQYF. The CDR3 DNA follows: TGCGCCAGCAGCTTGATTGGGGGACCCAGGAGCGAGCAGTACTTC.

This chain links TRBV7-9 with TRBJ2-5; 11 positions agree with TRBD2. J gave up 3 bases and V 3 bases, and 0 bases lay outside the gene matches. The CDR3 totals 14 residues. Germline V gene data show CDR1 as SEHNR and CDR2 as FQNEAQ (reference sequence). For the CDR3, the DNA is TGTGCCAGCAGCTTGGGACTAGCGGAAGAGACCCAGTACTTC. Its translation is CASSLGLAEETQYF.